This TCR beta chain derives from a study of shared clonotypes between healthy human individuals. Study-level results: Compared with memory subsets, naive subsets generally had larger estimated richness. Clonotypes that were shared across a handful of donors made up around 5% of naive CD4 clonotypes. In this cohort, only blood was sampled, and tissue repertoires likely differ.

About this clone: Its antigen is undetermined. This CDR3 is missing its conserved last phenylalanine or tryptophan, likely due to a read error. Because the CDR3's place on the DNA is in doubt, the DNA is left out and the CDR3 is given as listed by TCRdb.

The data were produced by immunoSEQ multiplex PCR, yet TCRdb's version contains in-frame clones alone and is incomplete. The repertoire includes about 820,000 clones, 85% to 95% of them detected once, and 24% sits in the top ten. It was CD45RO-negative cells, positively selected for CCR7, that made up naive CD8 cells, with terminally differentiated effector memory CD45RA+ cells excluded. Termini included, the CDR3 measures 9 amino acids. Germline values: CDR1 SGDLS, CDR2 YYNGEE. This sequence joins TRBV9 and TRBJ1-1. The TCR sequence derives from a man aged 30 to 45 in good health. The source material was naive CD8+ T cells sorted from blood. The CDR3 loop is CASSHSRVL.